Shown below are 25 T cell receptor beta chains from a single sample sequenced in a study of blood T cell repertoires in COVID-19. Sequenced by immunoSEQ multiplex PCR; TCRdb stores in-frame clones only, minus some. Seen here are 200,000 or so clones, just under 85% observed once, and the top ten hold 6.5% to 8.5%. Specimen: peripheral blood. All receptors derive from a human donor with acute or convalescent COVID-19. The donor label of this sample is uncertain.

Only a few counts were recorded for this clone. V is TRBV28 and J is TRBJ2-1, with 11 bases identical to TRBD1. CDR1 is MDHEN and CDR2 is SYDVKM in the germline V gene. The CDR3 is made up of 15 amino acids. J gave up 8 bases and V 6 bases, and 9 bases lay outside the gene matches. The CDR3 here is CASSLSGQGVDEQFF. CDR3 in DNA: TGTGCCAGCAGCCTCTCGGGACAGGGGGTAGATGAGCAGTTCTTC.

This clone turned up a few times. This chain connects TRBV6-2 or TRBV6-3 to TRBJ1-6; 9 positions match TRBD1. Trimming took 6 bases from V and 8 from J; bases not matched to a gene: 11. The germline CDR1 and CDR2 sequences are MNHEY and SVGEGT. The CDR3 spans 16 residues. The CDR3 DNA is TGTGCCAGCAGACCTCCCGGACAGGGGCGTGATTCACCCCTCCACTTT. It codes for CASRPPGQGRDSPLHF.

The rearrangement links TRBV5-4 to TRBJ2-5; 10 bases match TRBD2. The CDR3 spans 15 residues. Germline V gives CDR1 SGHNT, CDR2 YYREEE (reference sequence). V lost 1 base, J lost 3 bases, and 3 bases stayed unmatched. The CDR3 DNA reads TGTGCCAGCAGCTTGTACCTAGCGGGAGAAGAGACCCAGTACTTC. It yields the protein CASSLYLAGEETQYF.

J is TRBJ2-7 and V is TRBV5-4, with TRBD2 matching 10 bases. With 4 bases clipped from V and 5 bases from J, the junction kept 12 bases outside the gene matches. This CDR3 has 16 amino acids. Germline CDR1 and CDR2: SGHNT and YYREEE (reference sequence). The CDR3 loop reads CASSPPASGSYNEQYF. DNA for the CDR3: TGTGCCAGCAGCCCCCCGGCTAGCGGGAGTTACAACGAGCAGTACTTC.

This sequence joins TRBV5-6 and TRBJ2-5; TRBD2 matches at 8 bases. The V gene end was trimmed by 1 base and the J gene end by 3 bases; junction bases not matched to a gene: 5. Germline assignment: CDR1 SGHDT and CDR2 YYEEEE. There are 15 residues in the CDR3. The chain's CDR3 is CASSLSWREEETQYF. The CDR3, as DNA: TGTGCCAGCAGCTTGAGTTGGCGGGAGGAAGAGACCCAGTACTTC.

The chain links TRBV3-1 (or the pseudogene TRBV3-2) to TRBJ2-5, with TRBD2 matching over 7 bases. V lost 7 bases and J lost 1; bases outside the gene matches: 9. The CDR3 extends over 15 amino acids. Germline V gives CDR1 LGHDT, CDR2 YNNKEL (reference sequence). The CDR3, as DNA: TGTGCCAGCACCCGGGGAGCGGGATTCCAAGAGACCCAGTACTTC. Its translation: CASTRGAGFQETQYF.

This chain joins TRBV11-1 and TRBJ1-3; D possibly corresponds to TRBD1 (6 bases). The CDR3 loop spans 15 amino acids. V was shortened by 7 bases and J by 0 bases, with 13 bases between the two germline ends. The germline V gene has CDR1 SGHAT and CDR2 FQDESV (reference sequence). The CDR3 sequence: CASNDRSRSGNTIYF. CDR3 DNA: TGTGCCAGCAACGACAGGTCACGCTCTGGAAACACCATATATTTT.

This clone appeared once. V and J are TRBV6-5 and TRBJ1-1, with no clear D. The CDR3 covers 13 residues. The germline CDR1 and CDR2 sequences are MNHEY and SVGAGI. Trimming removed 7 bases from V and 4 bases from J, with 13 bases in between. CDR3 DNA sequence: TGTGCCAGCATTCTGCGAGAGAGCACTGAAGCTTTCTTT. Amino acids: CASILRESTEAFF.

This chain links TRBV6-4 with TRBJ2-2, with 12 bases lining up with TRBD2. This CDR3 spans 17 amino acids. J gave up 5 bases and V 2 bases, and 6 bases lay outside the gene matches. The germline V gene encodes CDR1 MRHNA and CDR2 SNTAGT. The CDR3 nucleotides read TGTGCCAGCAGTGACCAGGGACTAGCGGGCTTAACCGGGGAGCTGTTTTTT. It yields the protein CASSDQGLAGLTGELFF.

The chain links TRBV5-1 to TRBJ2-3; TRBD1 matches at 8 bases. Per the germline V gene, CDR1 is SGHRS and CDR2 is YFSETQ. The ends lost 0 bases at V and 2 bases at J; junction bases unmatched: 5. The CDR3 extends over 16 amino acids. The CDR3 loop is CASSLGGTGDTDTQYF. CDR3 nucleotides: TGCGCCAGCAGCTTGGGGGGGACAGGCGACACAGATACGCAGTATTTT.

This chain links TRBV6-4 with TRBJ2-2, with 9 bases fitting TRBD2. Germline trimming cut 6 bases from V and 3 bases from J; bases unmatched to any gene: 11. The CDR3 length is 17 residues. CDR1 MRHNA and CDR2 SNTAGT come from the germline V gene. For the CDR3, the DNA is TGTGCCAGCAGCCCAACCCCTAGCGGGACATACACCGGGGAGCTGTTTTTT. Translating it yields CASSPTPSGTYTGELFF.

The chain couples TRBV18 to TRBJ1-1, with D possibly TRBD1 on 6 matching bases. V lost 3 bases and J lost 1, with 15 bases in between. The germline gives CDR1 KGHSH, CDR2 LQKENI. The CDR3 loop spans 16 amino acids. CDR3 residues: CASSPWGQTKNTEAFF. Here the CDR3 DNA reads TGTGCCAGCTCACCGTGGGGGCAGACCAAGAACACTGAAGCTTTCTTT.

The gene calls are TRBV29-1 and TRBJ2-4; possibly TRBD2 for D (6 bases). Trimming stripped 5 bases from V and 9 bases from J, with 17 bases between. CDR3 length: 13 amino acids. Germline CDR1 reads SQVTM; CDR2 reads ANQGSEA. This CDR3 is CSVPEGQGGIQYF. Written as DNA, the CDR3 is TGCAGCGTTCCCGAGGGGCAGGGAGGCATTCAGTACTTC. The full variable domain, completed using reference TRBV29-1 and TRBJ2-4, is SAVISQKPSRDICQRGTSLTIQCQVDSQVTMMFWYRQQPGQSLTLIATANQGSEATYESGFVIDKFPISRPNLTFSTLTVSNMSPEDSSIYLCSVPEGQGGIQYFGAGTRLSVL.

CDR3: CASSPSLGTGTGELFF. DNA for the CDR3: TGTGCCAGCAGCCCCTCCCTGGGGACAGGCACCGGGGAGCTGTTTTTT. The chain combines TRBV27 with TRBJ2-2; the match to TRBD1 covers 8 bases. This CDR3 is 16 amino acids long. V lost 6 bases to trimming and J lost 4 bases; unmatched junction nucleotides: 10. Germline V gives CDR1 MNHEY, CDR2 SMNVEV (reference sequence).

The V and J genes are TRBV28 and TRBJ2-7, with D uncertain. V gave up 6 bases and J gave up 9 bases, with 15 bases separating them. In germline, CDR1 is MDHEN, CDR2 SYDVKM. The CDR3 spans 12 residues. The CDR3 DNA follows: TGTGCCAGCAGCCCTACTCGCCGGAGGCAGTACTTC. This codes for CASSPTRRRQYF. Full variable domain (rest looked up from reference TRBV28 and TRBJ2-7): DVKVTQSSRYLVKRTGEKVFLECVQDMDHENMFWYRQDPGLGLRLIYFSYDVKMKEKGDIPEGYSVSREKKERFSLILESASTNQTSMYLCASSPTRRRQYFGPGTRLTVT.

The CDR3, as DNA: TGTGCCAGCAGTTCCACAGCCTACACTGAAGCTTTCTTT. Translating gives CASSSTAYTEAFF. The V and J genes are TRBV6-5 and TRBJ1-1; D remains ambiguous. The ends were cut back, 4 bases at V and 3 bases at J, with 9 bases in the middle. The CDR3 is 13 amino acids. Germline lookup yields CDR1 MNHEY and CDR2 SVGAGI.

This chain uses TRBV2 with TRBJ1-6; a weak D match, TRBD1 (5 bases). Germline V gives CDR1 SNHLY, CDR2 FYNNEI. The germline V and J ends were trimmed by 6 bases and 10 bases, with 13 bases remaining between them. This CDR3 has 13 residues. The CDR3 loop is CASRGGVRSPLHF. DNA of the CDR3: TGTGCCAGCAGGGGGGGGGTTAGATCACCCCTCCACTTT.

The chain joins TRBV10-3 to TRBJ1-1, with D unresolved. Trimming took 4 bases from V and 5 from J, leaving 14 bases between them. This CDR3 is 14 amino acids long. CDR1 is ENHRY and CDR2 is SYGVKD in the germline V gene. CDR3 sequence reads: CAISASEGRTEAFF. The CDR3 DNA follows: TGTGCCATCAGTGCTTCTGAGGGTAGGACTGAAGCTTTCTTT.

This sequence joins TRBV4-1 and TRBJ2-5; TRBD1 is a possible D gene (6 bases). Germline assignment: CDR1 MGHRA and CDR2 YSYEKL. Trimming took 1 base from V and 5 from J, leaving 8 bases between them. CDR3 size: 13 residues. CDR3 DNA: TGCGCCAGCAGCCAAGCAGGGGAGGAGACCCAGTACTTC. Its protein product is CASSQAGEETQYF.

J is TRBJ2-5 and V is TRBV6-2 or TRBV6-3; 7 bases are shared with TRBD2. From germline, CDR1 is MNHEY and CDR2 SVGEGT. This CDR3 has 15 amino acids. V trimming: 6 bases; J trimming: 5 bases; junction bases outside the gene matches: 12. CDR3 amino acids: CASSTASGGEETQYF. The CDR3, as DNA: TGTGCCAGCAGCACCGCCTCGGGAGGTGAGGAGACCCAGTACTTC.

Here the CDR3 reads CASSFRRDQPQHF. The CDR3 DNA is TGTGCCAGCAGTTTTCGACGGGATCAGCCCCAGCATTTT. The rearrangement joins TRBV6-5 to TRBJ1-5; no clear D. The germline CDR1 and CDR2 sequences are MNHEY and SVGAGI. Trimming removed 4 bases at V and 5 bases at J, with 9 bases between. The CDR3 runs 13 residues.

This clone was observed a single time. The rearrangement uses TRBV7-2 and TRBJ2-2; D not certain. V was pared by 5 bases and J by 6 bases, with 7 bases between. The germline V gene has CDR1 SGHTA and CDR2 FQGNSA. The CDR3 covers 12 residues. CDR3 coding DNA: TGTGCCAGCAGCCTAGGGCCCGGGGAGCTGTTTTTT. This translates into CASSLGPGELFF. Looking up the rest from reference TRBV7-2 and TRBJ2-2 gives the full variable domain: GAGVSQSPSNKVTEKGKDVELRCDPISGHTALYWYRQSLGQGLEFLIYFQGNSAPDKSGLPSDRFSAERTGGSVSTLTIQRTQQEDSAVYLCASSLGPGELFFGEGSRLTVL.

This sequence joins TRBV6-5 and TRBJ1-1, with a possible D match to TRBD1 (5 bases). This CDR3 contains 13 residues. Trimming pared 6 bases from V and 7 bases from J, leaving 15 bases between. CDR1 and CDR2 from the germline V gene are MNHEY and SVGAGI. CDR3 protein: CASRGGVTGEAFF. In DNA, the CDR3 is TGTGCCAGCAGAGGAGGGGTAACGGGTGAAGCTTTCTTT.

V usage is TRBV7-9 and J usage is TRBJ2-2, with 9 bases fitting TRBD1. The trim removed 7 bases at V and 6 bases at J, leaving 12 bases unmatched. This CDR3 region has 16 residues. The germline CDR1 and CDR2 sequences are SEHNR and FQNEAQ (reference sequence). CDR3: CASTRYGTGNPGELFF. Here the CDR3 DNA reads TGTGCCAGCACTCGGTACGGGACAGGGAATCCCGGGGAGCTGTTTTTT.

The rearrangement joins TRBV11-3 to TRBJ2-1; D may be TRBD2 (6 bases). Trimming shortened V by 0 bases and J by 6 bases, and 21 bases separated the two germline ends. The CDR3 length is 18 residues. From germline, CDR1 is SGHNT and CDR2 YENEEA. The CDR3 bases are TGTGCCAGCAGCTTAGACGGTAGCGGACCTGGCTCGGGCAATGAGCAGTTCTTC. Protein sequence: CASSLDGSGPGSGNEQFF.